These 4 T cell receptor beta chains were sequenced from one sample in a study of regulatory T cells in long-lasting Graves disease. Time point defined: newly diagnosed GD, antithyroid drugs for less than 3 months. Researchers made the TCR library from RNA that was extracted from PBMCs. Construction of the TCR beta libraries employed iRepertoire HTBI primers in conjunction with Arm-PCR of CDR3 regions. TCRdb reprocessed the multiplex PCR reads via MiXCR and lists one record per CDR3 protein. The sample yields under 300,000 distinct CDR3 sequences, 20% to 25% seen once. The sample consisted of peripheral blood mononuclear cells (PBMCs), taken at new diagnosis, from a patient treated with antithyroid drugs. All receptors derive from a female donor with Graves disease.

This clonotype has a count of ten or more. The chain recombines TRBV24-1 with TRBJ2-1, with TRBD2 identical over 13 bases. The closer fit of TRBJ2-5 to the DNA end suggests the J call may be wrong. This CDR3 comprises 15 residues. From germline, CDR1 is KGHDR and CDR2 SFDVKD. The CDR3 DNA follows: TGTGCCACCAGTGATGGACTAGCGGGAGTGGAGACCCAGTACTTC. Amino acid sequence: CATSDGLAGVETQYF.

This clonotype was detected a few times. The chain employs TRBV7-8 and TRBJ1-5; D gene unclear. The V gene lost 1 base and the J gene lost 3 bases, with 13 bases spanning the gap. This CDR3 spans 16 amino acids. Germline V CDR1 and CDR2: SGHVS, FQNEAQ. The CDR3 region is CASSLVSLALNQPQHF. CDR3 DNA: TGTGCCAGCAGCTTAGTATCCCTCGCTCTCAATCAGCCCCAGCATTTT.

This clonotype was observed at least ten times. The chain joins TRBV20-1 to TRBJ2-5, with D possibly being TRBD2 (6 bases). CDR3 length equals 13 residues. Trimming cost V 1 base and J 1 base, with 7 bases left between them. CDR1 is DFQATT, CDR2 SNEGSKA, per germline (reference sequence). CDR3: CSARGGGQETQYF. CDR3 sequence (DNA): TGCAGTGCTAGAGGGGGAGGCCAAGAGACCCAGTACTTC.

This clonotype was seen a few times. The rearrangement links TRBV6-1 to TRBJ2-5, with 9 bases identical to TRBD1. Germline trimming cut 6 bases from V and 7 bases from J; bases unmatched to any gene: 6. Germline V gives CDR1 MNHNS, CDR2 SASEGT. The CDR3 consists of 13 residues. The CDR3 protein is CASSSDRGGTQYF. CDR3 coding DNA: TGTGCCAGCAGCTCCGACAGGGGGGGGACCCAGTACTTC.